This TCR beta chain originates from a study of response to subunit inactivated influenza vaccine. MiXCR, applied by TCRdb to the RT-PCR reads, yields one record per CDR3 protein. The profile shows approximately 290,000 distinct CDR3 sequences, 20% to 25% of them singletons. This clonotype was seen a single time. V trimming: 5 bases; J trimming: 0 bases; junction bases outside the gene matches: 16. The CDR3 contains 18 residues. Per germline, CDR1 DFQATT and CDR2 SNEGSKA (reference sequence). The chain recombines TRBV20-1 with TRBJ2-3, with 8 bases aligning to TRBD2. This TCR was sampled from a man between 50 and 75 years old who received an inactivated influenza vaccine. The sequenced sample was PBMCs from blood, obtained roughly 20 months after vaccination. The DNA of the CDR3 is TGCAGTGCTGGGACATTTCGGGAGGGCCCTCGGAGCACAGATACGCAGTATTTT. Translating gives CSAGTFREGPRSTDTQYF.